This T cell receptor beta chain derives from a study of cytomegalovirus exposure and HLA in healthy donors. PCR involved 60 Vbeta and 13 Jbeta primers. Sequencing used immunoSEQ multiplex PCR; TCRdb keeps in-frame clones, though not all of them. The sample has 240,000 or so clones, about 80% seen once. CDR3 length: 20 amino acids. V shed 2 bases and J shed 5 bases, with 31 bases lying between them. CDR1 and CDR2 from the germline V gene are MGHRA and YSYEKL. The TCR originated in a woman aged 40 to 50 in good health and CMV-seropositive. J is TRBJ2-7 and V is TRBV4-1; TRBD1 is a possible D gene (6 bases). The sequenced sample was PBMCs. The CDR3 spells CASSQLASTTYTGFRNEQYF. CDR3 sequence (DNA): TGCGCCAGCAGCCAACTGGCTTCCACTACTTACACAGGGTTTAGGAACGAGCAGTACTTC.